This T cell receptor (beta chain) was recorded in a study of blood T cell repertoires in COVID-19. The data were produced by immunoSEQ multiplex PCR, yet TCRdb's version contains in-frame clones alone and is incomplete. The sample has more than 15,000 clones; about 81% are singletons. This CDR3 contains 13 residues. Germline lookup yields CDR1 SQVTM and CDR2 ANQGSEA. V gave up 6 bases and J gave up 8 bases; unmatched junction bases: 8. The TCR sequence derives from a man in his fifties or sixties with acute or convalescent COVID-19. The sequenced sample consisted of peripheral blood. V usage is TRBV29-1 and J usage is TRBJ1-2; 11 positions match TRBD1. CDR3 residues: CSVVGQGAWGYTF. CDR3 DNA: TGCAGCGTCGTCGGACAGGGGGCATGGGGCTACACCTTC.